A single sample gave rise to the 30 T cell receptor beta chains below, sequenced in a study of cytomegalovirus exposure and HLA in healthy donors. Amplification used 60 Vbeta primers and 13 Jbeta primers. Method: immunoSEQ multiplex PCR; TCRdb's copy keeps in-frame clones and lacks some. Among roughly 150,000 clones, 76% were seen once, and the ten largest hold about 3.1%. The material sequenced was PBMCs. The source is a male donor in good health and CMV-seronegative.

This chain connects TRBV9 to TRBJ2-5; TRBD2 matches at 9 bases. The junction had 8 bases not matched to a gene; V was cut back by 0 bases and J by 11 bases. The CDR3 is made up of 14 amino acids. Germline assignment: CDR1 SGDLS and CDR2 YYNGEE. This chain's CDR3 is CASSVGSSGGRQYF. The CDR3 bases are TGTGCCAGCAGCGTAGGGAGTAGCGGGGGTCGTCAGTACTTC.

CDR3 protein: CASSLLRGSQPQHF. The CDR3 bases are TGTGCCAGCAGCCTCCTCAGAGGAAGTCAGCCCCAGCATTTT. The chain employs TRBV7-8 and TRBJ1-5; D not resolved. The germline V and J ends were trimmed by 5 bases and 6 bases, with 14 bases remaining between them. The CDR3 extends over 14 amino acids. The germline V gene has CDR1 SGHVS and CDR2 FQNEAQ. The full variable domain, in which reference TRBV7-8 and TRBJ1-5 provide the parts outside the CDR3, is GAGVSQSPRYKVAKRGQDVALRCDPISGHVSLFWYQQALGQGPEFLTYFQNEAQLDKSGLPSDRFFAERPEGSVSTLKIQRTQQEDSAVYLCASSLLRGSQPQHFGDGTRLSIL.

The chain links TRBV27 to TRBJ2-7; D gene uncertain. This CDR3 has 13 amino acids. With 6 bases removed from V and 0 bases from J, the gap between germline ends came to 9 bases. In germline, CDR1 is MNHEY, CDR2 SMNVEV (reference sequence). Here the CDR3 DNA reads TGTGCCAGCAGCCTTTCCGGCTCCTACGAGCAGTACTTC. Its protein is CASSLSGSYEQYF.

The rearrangement links TRBV28 to TRBJ1-1; 8 bases line up with TRBD1. The J segment lost 5 bases and the V segment lost 7 bases, leaving 9 bases of the junction unmatched. The CDR3 is made up of 14 amino acids. Germline CDR1 reads MDHEN; CDR2 reads SYDVKM. For the CDR3, the DNA is TGTGCCAGCACCCTAGGGACAGGAAGGACTGAAGCTTTCTTT. As protein: CASTLGTGRTEAFF.

The V and J genes are TRBV6-6 and TRBJ2-5; D gene uncertain. Germline CDR1 MNHNY, CDR2 SVGAGI (reference sequence). The CDR3 loop spans 12 amino acids. The V and J ends lost 2 bases and 7 bases respectively, with 8 bases between them. The CDR3 sequence is CASSYAAGTQYF. The CDR3 DNA is TGTGCCAGCAGTTACGCCGCAGGGACCCAGTACTTC.

The chain couples TRBV6-5 to TRBJ1-1, with D perhaps matching TRBD1 (6 bases). The CDR3 is made up of 13 amino acids. Per the germline V gene, CDR1 is MNHEY and CDR2 is SVGAGI. V was pared by 7 bases and J by 1 base, with 10 bases between. The CDR3 DNA reads TGTGCCAGCAACAGGGCTGGGAACACTGAAGCTTTCTTT. Translating gives CASNRAGNTEAFF.

This sequence joins TRBV2 and TRBJ1-5; 7 bases map to TRBD1. After removal of 5 bases from V and 0 bases from J, the junction contained 10 bases not matched to a gene. CDR1 and CDR2 from the germline V gene are SNHLY and FYNNEI. There are 17 residues in the CDR3. In DNA, the CDR3 is TGTGCCAGCAGTAGAAGGACAGGAGGGTTTAGCAATCAGCCCCAGCATTTT. Residues: CASSRRTGGFSNQPQHF.

This chain connects TRBV30 to TRBJ1-2; TRBD1 matches at 9 bases. The trim removed 4 bases at V and 6 bases at J, leaving 3 bases unmatched. CDR1 is GTSNPN and CDR2 is SVGIG in the germline V gene (reference sequence). This CDR3 contains 12 residues. This CDR3 is CAWNRGQNGYTF. The CDR3 region has the DNA TGTGCCTGGAACAGGGGGCAGAATGGCTACACCTTC.

As for this clone: At the DNA level, this CDR3 is encoded by other sequences in the same sample as well. The chain combines TRBV7-6 with TRBJ2-7, with 9 positions matching TRBD2. This CDR3 comprises 16 residues. Germline V gene lookup returns CDR1 SGHVS and CDR2 FNYEAQ. After removal of 1 base from V and 5 bases from J, the junction contained 9 bases not matched to a gene. CDR3 sequence (DNA): TGTGCCAGCAGCTTAGGCGGCGGGAGGGCCCTCGACGAGCAGTACTTC. Its translation: CASSLGGGRALDEQYF.

The genes are TRBV7-6 and TRBJ2-5; 7 nucleotides line up with TRBD2. Trimming cost V 1 base and J 2 bases; bases outside gene matches: 7. CDR1 is SGHVS and CDR2 is FNYEAQ in the germline V gene. This CDR3 has 16 amino acids. CDR3 residues: CASSLGASGGQETQYF. CDR3 sequence (DNA): TGTGCCAGCAGCTTAGGGGCTAGCGGAGGTCAAGAGACCCAGTACTTC.

The V gene is TRBV19, the J gene TRBJ2-2; 11 positions match TRBD1. This CDR3 comprises 17 residues. Germline V gives CDR1 LNHDA, CDR2 SQIVND (reference sequence). The V gene end was trimmed by 4 bases and the J gene end by 2 bases; junction bases not matched to a gene: 6. CDR3 bases: TGTGCCAGTAGTACCCCCCGGACAGGGGGCAACACCGGGGAGCTGTTTTTT. It codes for CASSTPRTGGNTGELFF.

The chain recombines TRBV23-1 with TRBJ2-7, with a weak D call TRBD1 (5 bases). TRBV23-1 is noted as an ORF with a role that remains uncertain. Trimming shortened V by 0 bases and J by 0 bases, and 12 bases separated the two germline ends. This CDR3 is 16 amino acids long. The CDR3 coding sequence is TGCGCCAGCAGTCAATCGAGCAGGGTGGTCTCCTACGAGCAGTACTTC. Protein product: CASSQSSRVVSYEQYF.

The genes are TRBV7-2 and TRBJ2-1; D call uncertain. Germline V CDR1 and CDR2: SGHTA, FQGNSA. This CDR3 has 17 residues. V lost 4 bases, J lost 0 bases, and 16 bases lay in between. The CDR3 protein is CASSYRSGQSSYNEQFF. The CDR3 nucleotides are TGTGCCAGCAGCTATAGGAGTGGCCAGAGCTCCTACAATGAGCAGTTCTTC.

This clone was observed a handful of times. V and J are TRBV6-4 and TRBJ1-1, with a weak D call TRBD1 (6 bases). This CDR3 spans 13 amino acids. Germline CDR1 is MRHNA and CDR2 is SNTAGT. Trimming shortened V by 5 bases and J by 2 bases, and 9 bases separated the two germline ends. The CDR3 reads CASSRTVNTEAFF. CDR3 nucleotide sequence: TGTGCCAGCAGTCGGACAGTTAACACTGAAGCTTTCTTT.

This clone was counted only a few times. The chain joins TRBV25-1 to TRBJ1-2; D not certain. V was clipped by 3 bases and J by 4 bases, with 15 bases between them. The CDR3 has 15 amino acids. Germline lookup yields CDR1 MGHDK and CDR2 SYGVNS. The CDR3 sequence is CASSEGGRSGYGYTF. Written as DNA, the CDR3 is TGTGCCAGCAGTGAGGGTGGGAGGAGCGGCTATGGCTACACCTTC.

CDR3 residues: CSVAGGVNTEAFF. The CDR3 bases are TGCAGCGTTGCAGGGGGCGTGAACACTGAAGCTTTCTTT. The chain joins TRBV29-1 to TRBJ1-1; 8 bases match TRBD1. CDR1 is SQVTM, CDR2 ANQGSEA, per germline. The V gene end was trimmed by 4 bases and the J gene end by 0 bases; junction bases not matched to a gene: 1. The CDR3 covers 13 residues.

This clone was detected a few times. V usage is TRBV10-3 and J usage is TRBJ1-2; D is possibly TRBD1 (5 bases). Per germline, CDR1 ENHRY and CDR2 SYGVKD. This CDR3 region has 14 residues. The V gene lost 0 bases and the J gene lost 4 bases, with 9 bases spanning the gap. The CDR3 nucleotides read TGTGCCATCAGTGAGTCGCGGGGGGTCTATGGCTACACCTTC. This codes for CAISESRGVYGYTF.

In DNA form, the CDR3 reads TGTGCCAGCAGCTCTCAGGGGGGAGAGACCCAGTACTTC. It translates to CASSSQGGETQYF. V and J are TRBV7-9 and TRBJ2-5; D possibly corresponds to TRBD1 (7 bases). Germline lookup yields CDR1 SEHNR and CDR2 FQNEAQ (reference sequence). The V gene lost 4 bases and the J gene lost 4 bases, with 10 bases spanning the gap. The CDR3 sequence is 13 residues long.

This clone was seen a few times. The genes are TRBV4-1 and TRBJ2-6; D might be TRBD2 (6 bases). Germline V lookup: CDR1 MGHRA, CDR2 YSYEKL. The CDR3 is made up of 16 amino acids. V was trimmed by 0 bases and J by 4 bases, leaving 10 bases between them. The CDR3 sequence is CASSQDPGVGANVLTF. CDR3 DNA: TGCGCCAGCAGCCAAGATCCGGGGGTGGGGGCCAACGTCCTGACTTTC.

The chain combines TRBV6-5 with TRBJ1-3; unclear D gene. V was shortened by 2 bases and J by 0 bases, with 8 bases between the two germline ends. This CDR3 region has 15 residues. CDR1 and CDR2 (germline): MNHEY, SVGAGI. The CDR3 nucleotides read TGTGCCAGCAGTTACAGCCCCGTCTCTGGAAACACCATATATTTT. It specifies CASSYSPVSGNTIYF.

In its sample, this clone was seen a few times. This rearrangement joins TRBV7-8 to TRBJ2-7; 7 nucleotides agree with TRBD2. This CDR3 is built from 15 residues. Trimming took 1 base from V and 3 from J; bases not matched to a gene: 6. CDR1 is SGHVS and CDR2 is FQNEAQ in the germline V gene. In nucleotides, the CDR3 is TGTGCCAGCAGCTTAGATCTAGCGGAGTACTACGAGCAGTACTTC. Protein: CASSLDLAEYYEQYF.

The V and J genes are TRBV5-8 and TRBJ2-4; possibly TRBD1 for D (6 bases). This CDR3 has 14 amino acids. Trimming cost V 2 bases and J 8 bases, with 14 bases left between them. Germline CDR1 reads SGHTS; CDR2 reads YDEGEE. CDR3 DNA sequence: TGTGCCAGCAGCTTATTGACAGGTTCGGACATTCAGTACTTC. It is translated as CASSLLTGSDIQYF.

J is TRBJ2-5 and V is TRBV2; 7 nucleotides line up with TRBD1. J was trimmed by 0 bases and V by 4 bases; bases with no gene match: 2. CDR1 and CDR2 (germline): SNHLY, FYNNEI. The CDR3 has 14 residues. CDR3: CASSGTGYQETQYF. In DNA, the CDR3 is TGTGCCAGCAGTGGGACAGGATACCAAGAGACCCAGTACTTC.

The CDR3 spells CASSEALPPGETQYF. CDR3 nucleotide sequence: TGTGCCAGCAGTGAAGCGCTACCCCCCGGAGAGACCCAGTACTTC. The genes are TRBV6-1 and TRBJ2-5; D remains unclear. From germline, CDR1 is MNHNS and CDR2 SASEGT. The V end was cut by 0 bases, the J end by 4 bases, with 12 bases between. The CDR3 covers 15 residues.

The CDR3 DNA follows: TGTGCCAGCAGCCCGGGTGGTTCTAACTATGGCTACACCTTC. Translated, it gives CASSPGGSNYGYTF. V gene TRBV28 combines with J gene TRBJ1-2; D is uncertain. The V end was cut by 6 bases, the J end by 0 bases, with 11 bases between. This CDR3 spans 14 amino acids. Germline lookup yields CDR1 MDHEN and CDR2 SYDVKM.

This clone was seen a handful of times. The chain is built from TRBV7-2 and TRBJ2-1; 7 bases agree with TRBD2. Germline loops: CDR1 SGHTA, CDR2 FQGNSA. With V trimmed by 5 bases and J by 5 bases, 9 bases remained unmatched. This CDR3 contains 15 residues. The CDR3 region is CASSPQSGVNNEQFF. The CDR3 DNA sequence: TGTGCCAGCAGCCCACAAAGCGGGGTTAACAATGAGCAGTTCTTC.

This clone was counted only a few times. The chain couples TRBV28 to TRBJ1-6; D gene ambiguous. Per the germline V gene, CDR1 is MDHEN and CDR2 is SYDVKM. V lost 6 bases, J lost 0 bases, and 27 bases lay in between. This CDR3 contains 21 residues. CDR3 sequence: CASSFGVFARTGSSYNSPLHF. The CDR3 DNA reads TGTGCCAGCAGCTTCGGGGTATTTGCTAGGACGGGTAGCTCCTATAATTCACCCCTCCACTTT.

V is TRBV28 and J is TRBJ2-7; 10 bases are shared with TRBD1. Germline CDR1 and CDR2: MDHEN and SYDVKM. V was pared by 4 bases and J by 4 bases, with 7 bases of the junction left unmatched. The CDR3 contains 15 residues. CDR3 loop: CASSYGGTGAYEQYF. In DNA form, the CDR3 reads TGTGCCAGCAGTTACGGGGGGACAGGGGCATACGAGCAGTACTTC.

V is TRBV27 and J is TRBJ2-3; D is unresolved. V gave up 5 bases and J gave up 1 base, with 13 bases separating them. Germline V gene data show CDR1 as MNHEY and CDR2 as SMNVEV (reference sequence). This CDR3 is built from 15 residues. CDR3 protein: CASSSPGFGTDTQYF. CDR3 nucleotide sequence: TGTGCCAGCAGTAGTCCGGGTTTTGGCACAGATACGCAGTATTTT.

V is TRBV27 and J is TRBJ1-5, with D unresolved. V shed 3 bases and J shed 0 bases, with 6 bases lying between them. The CDR3 sequence is 14 residues long. Per the germline V gene, CDR1 is MNHEY and CDR2 is SMNVEV (reference sequence). Here the CDR3 reads CASSFVSSNQPQHF. The CDR3, as DNA: TGTGCCAGCAGTTTCGTCTCTAGCAATCAGCCCCAGCATTTT.